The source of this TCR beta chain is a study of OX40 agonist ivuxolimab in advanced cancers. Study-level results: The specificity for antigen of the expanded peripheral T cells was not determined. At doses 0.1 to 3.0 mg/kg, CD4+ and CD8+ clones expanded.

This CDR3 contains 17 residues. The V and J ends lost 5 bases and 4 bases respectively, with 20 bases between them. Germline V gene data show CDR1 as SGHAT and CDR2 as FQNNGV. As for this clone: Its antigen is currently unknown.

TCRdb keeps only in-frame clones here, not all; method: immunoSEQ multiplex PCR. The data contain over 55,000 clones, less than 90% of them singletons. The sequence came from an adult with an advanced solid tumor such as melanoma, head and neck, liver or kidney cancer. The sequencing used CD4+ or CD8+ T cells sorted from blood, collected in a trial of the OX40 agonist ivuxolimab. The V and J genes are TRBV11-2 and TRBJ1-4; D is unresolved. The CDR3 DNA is TGTGCCAGCAGCCCCGGGCCTCTCGGTCCCGTTAATGAAAAACTGTTTTTT. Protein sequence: CASSPGPLGPVNEKLFF.